The 14 T cell receptor beta chains reported below all come from one sample, sequenced in a study of response to subunit inactivated influenza vaccine. Using its own MiXCR run on the RT-PCR reads, TCRdb lists one record per CDR3 protein. The sample holds 650,000 to 800,000 distinct CDR3 sequences; around 20% are singletons and the top ten take about a tenth. This specimen consisted of PBMCs from blood, obtained about 5 days after vaccination. The receptors here all came from a man aged 50 to 60 who received an inactivated influenza vaccine.

This sequence joins TRBV7-8 and TRBJ2-5; D may correspond to TRBD1 or TRBD2 (5 bases each). The length of the CDR3 is 14 residues. The V end lost 1 base, the J end lost 5 bases, and 11 bases lay between the germline ends. Germline CDR1 is SGHVS and CDR2 is FQNEAQ. CDR3 residues: CASSLGGEWETQYF. For the CDR3, the DNA is TGTGCCAGCAGCTTAGGAGGGGAGTGGGAGACCCAGTACTTC.

V and J are TRBV6-2 or TRBV6-3 and TRBJ2-1; no firm D call. Trimming shortened V by 2 bases and J by 8 bases, and 7 bases separated the two germline ends. This CDR3 region has 12 residues. Germline-derived CDR1 and CDR2 are MNHEY and SVGEGT. CDR3 in amino acids: CASSYSAYEQFF. Here the CDR3 DNA reads TGTGCCAGCAGTTACAGTGCTTATGAGCAGTTCTTC.

V usage is TRBV10-3 and J usage is TRBJ1-5; D perhaps matches TRBD1 (5 bases). This CDR3 spans 16 amino acids. Germline V gene data show CDR1 as ENHRY and CDR2 as SYGVKD. V lost 4 bases to trimming and J lost 0 bases, with 13 bases between them. CDR3 bases: TGTGCCATCAGTGTGGGGCAGGCTCATAGCAATCAGCCCCAGCATTTT. This translates into CAISVGQAHSNQPQHF.

CDR3 loop: CSAPSAGGGYTF. In DNA, the CDR3 is TGCAGTGCCCCGTCCGCAGGCGGAGGCTACACCTTC. The V and J genes are TRBV20-1 and TRBJ1-2; unclear D gene. This CDR3 is built from 12 residues. Germline-derived CDR1 and CDR2 are DFQATT and SNEGSKA (reference sequence). Between the trimmed V and J ends, which lost 6 bases and 8 bases, there was a span of 16 bases.

This clonotype was counted between two and nine times. The V gene is TRBV5-1, the J gene TRBJ2-3, with D possibly matching TRBD1 (6 bases). Germline V lookup: CDR1 SGHRS, CDR2 YFSETQ. The CDR3 length is 14 residues. Deletions cut 4 bases from V and 2 bases from J, with 11 bases between. The DNA of the CDR3 is TGCGCCAGCAGCCAGACAGGTTCCACAGATACGCAGTATTTT. It encodes CASSQTGSTDTQYF.

The CDR3 region has the DNA TGTGCCAGCAGCTTAGGACAGGGATCAACGAACTATGGCTACACCTTC. This gives the protein CASSLGQGSTNYGYTF. This chain uses TRBV5-5 with TRBJ1-2, with 8 bases matching TRBD1. This CDR3 contains 16 residues. The germline gives CDR1 SGHKS, CDR2 YYEKEE (reference sequence). Trimming took 2 bases from V and 2 from J; bases not matched to a gene: 8. The whole variable domain, remainder taken from reference TRBV5-5 and TRBJ1-2, is DAGVTQSPTHLIKTRGQQVTLRCSPISGHKSVSWYQQVLGQGPQFIFQYYEKEERGRGNFPDRFSARQFPNYSSELNVNALLLGDSALYLCASSLGQGSTNYGYTFGSGTRLTVV.

The V and J genes are TRBV7-9 and TRBJ2-3, with 7 bases matching TRBD2. CDR1 and CDR2 from the germline V gene are SEHNR and FQNEAQ (reference sequence). This CDR3 spans 16 amino acids. J gave up 2 bases and V 3 bases, and 8 bases lay outside the gene matches. The CDR3: CASSFTGLRNTDTQYF. CDR3 in DNA: TGTGCCAGCAGCTTTACGGGACTAAGAAACACAGATACGCAGTATTTT.

The rearrangement links TRBV7-2 to TRBJ1-1; the D is unclear. The germline V gene has CDR1 SGHTA and CDR2 FQGNSA. Deletions cut 4 bases from V and 1 base from J, with 10 bases between. The CDR3 has 14 amino acids. CDR3 sequence: CASSYLTPNTEAFF. The CDR3 DNA sequence: TGTGCCAGCAGCTACTTAACACCGAACACTGAAGCTTTCTTT. Looking up the rest from reference TRBV7-2 and TRBJ1-1 gives the full variable domain: GAGVSQSPSNKVTEKGKDVELRCDPISGHTALYWYRQSLGQGLEFLIYFQGNSAPDKSGLPSDRFSAERTGGSVSTLTIQRTQQEDSAVYLCASSYLTPNTEAFFGQGTRLTVV.

The chain combines TRBV28 with TRBJ2-7; the D gene is possibly TRBD1 (5 bases). The germline gives CDR1 MDHEN, CDR2 SYDVKM. CDR3 length: 14 amino acids. V gave up 6 bases and J gave up 2 bases, with 14 bases separating them. The CDR3 DNA is TGTGCCAGCAGCCACCAAGGCAGGGCCTACGAGCAGTACTTC. Amino acid sequence: CASSHQGRAYEQYF.

In DNA, the CDR3 is TGTGCCAGCAGTTCGCCCCATCGAAAGAACACTGAAGCTTTCTTT. Translation: CASSSPHRKNTEAFF. V gene TRBV28 combines with J gene TRBJ1-1; D gene ambiguous. Germline V lookup: CDR1 MDHEN, CDR2 SYDVKM. This CDR3 comprises 15 residues. Trimming pared 4 bases from V and 1 base from J, leaving 13 bases between.

To note about this clonotype: A read error may produce the germline difference seen at one junction end. This rearrangement joins TRBV7-7 to TRBJ1-4, with D perhaps matching TRBD1 (5 bases). Germline values: CDR1 SSHAT, CDR2 FNYEAQ (reference sequence). This CDR3 contains 12 residues. In nucleotides, the CDR3 is TGTGCTAGCAGCGACGGGGGTGAAAAACTGTTTTTT. Its translation: CASSDGGEKLFF.

The rearrangement uses TRBV28 and TRBJ2-7, with 9 bases matching TRBD1. J gave up 6 bases and V 2 bases, and 8 bases lay outside the gene matches. Germline CDR1 and CDR2: MDHEN and SYDVKM. This CDR3 region has 15 residues. As DNA, the CDR3 is TGTGCCAGCAGTTTACCGGGACAGGGAAGTCGCGAGCAGTACTTC. Translated: CASSLPGQGSREQYF.

The chain recombines TRBV6-5 with TRBJ2-7; the D gene is possibly TRBD2 (6 bases). Germline V gene lookup returns CDR1 MNHEY and CDR2 SVGAGI. CDR3 length: 15 amino acids. Trimming took 2 bases from V and 2 from J, leaving 13 bases between them. CDR3 region: CASSYGRGGAYEQYF. The CDR3 nucleotides are TGTGCCAGCAGTTACGGGAGAGGAGGGGCCTACGAGCAGTACTTC.

A few counts support this clonotype. V is TRBV7-2 and J is TRBJ2-7; D is undetermined. V lost 5 bases to trimming and J lost 7 bases, with 12 bases between them. The CDR3 runs to 12 residues. CDR1 SGHTA and CDR2 FQGNSA come from the germline V gene. The CDR3 nucleotides are TGTGCCAGCAGCCCGCTCCCTTGGGAGCAGTACTTC. This gives the protein CASSPLPWEQYF.